The 27 T cell receptor beta chains below come from one sample, sequenced in a study of control samples from healthy donors and cancer patients. Libraries were prepared by immunoSEQ multiplex PCR; TCRdb keeps only in-frame clonotypes and omits some of them. Found here are about 170,000 clones, about nine tenths of them singletons; the top ten hold roughly 1.6%. Sequencing was performed on blood. These receptors were taken from a woman in her 30s in good health.

The genes are TRBV6-5 and TRBJ1-1; possible D gene TRBD1, 5 bases. CDR1 is MNHEY, CDR2 SVGAGI, per germline. This CDR3 has 13 residues. Trimming stripped 6 bases from V and 1 base from J, with 9 bases between. CDR3 in amino acids: CASRLGQNTEAFF. The CDR3 DNA sequence: TGTGCCAGCAGATTAGGACAGAACACTGAAGCTTTCTTT.

The V gene is TRBV9, the J gene TRBJ2-5, with TRBD1 matching 8 bases. Germline values: CDR1 SGDLS, CDR2 YYNGEE. This CDR3 comprises 14 residues. V lost 3 bases and J lost 4; bases outside the gene matches: 5. The CDR3 loop is CASSAGQGLETQYF. CDR3 DNA: TGTGCCAGCAGCGCCGGACAGGGTTTAGAGACCCAGTACTTC.

The gene calls are TRBV9 and TRBJ2-7, with D possibly TRBD1 on 8 matching bases. The V end was cut by 3 bases, the J end by 3 bases, with 13 bases between. This CDR3 has 14 residues. Germline CDR1 and CDR2: SGDLS and YYNGEE. CDR3 sequence: CASSEGGTGYEQYF. CDR3 coding DNA: TGTGCCAGCAGCGAGGGGGGGACAGGCTACGAGCAGTACTTC.

The J gene is TRBJ2-5, the V gene TRBV11-2; the D call may be TRBD1 or TRBD2 (5 bases each). The CDR3 consists of 14 residues. The germline gives CDR1 SGHAT, CDR2 FQNNGV. Trimming took 5 bases from V and 1 from J, leaving 11 bases between them. This CDR3 is CASSRGPLQETQYF. In nucleotides, the CDR3 is TGTGCCAGCAGCCGGGGCCCCCTCCAAGAGACCCAGTACTTC.

The V gene is TRBV4-2, the J gene TRBJ2-5; possibly TRBD2 for D (6 bases). V was pared by 1 base and J by 6 bases, with 9 bases between. Germline lookup yields CDR1 LGHNA and CDR2 YNFKEQ. The CDR3 is 13 residues long. CDR3 bases: TGTGCCAGCAGCCAAGCGGGAGAAAAGACCCAGTACTTC. This translates into CASSQAGEKTQYF.

The CDR3 loop reads CASSFGTGGLNYGYTF. CDR3 in DNA: TGCGCCAGCAGCTTCGGGACAGGGGGCCTTAACTATGGCTACACCTTC. The V call is TRBV5-1, the J call TRBJ1-2; the match to TRBD1 covers 12 bases. Germline lookup yields CDR1 SGHRS and CDR2 YFSETQ. V lost 2 bases to trimming and J lost 1 base; unmatched junction nucleotides: 3. The CDR3 is 16 residues long.

The V call is TRBV5-6, the J call TRBJ1-5; D not resolved. V was pared by 5 bases and J by 3 bases, with 15 bases between. The CDR3 contains 15 residues. CDR1 is SGHDT, CDR2 YYEEEE, per germline. The CDR3 DNA is TGTGCCAGCAGGAGGTGGGAAACCCCCAATCAGCCCCAGCATTTT. Encoded protein: CASRRWETPNQPQHF.

The chain has TRBV6-6 and TRBJ2-1; 12 positions agree with TRBD2. The CDR3 is made up of 16 amino acids. Germline assignment: CDR1 MNHNY and CDR2 SVGAGI (reference sequence). Losses at the gene ends were 3 bases for V and 3 bases for J; bases not matched to a gene: 3. The CDR3 sequence is CASSYPTSGGYNEQFF. The CDR3, as DNA: TGTGCCAGCAGTTATCCGACTAGCGGGGGCTACAATGAGCAGTTCTTC.

The J gene is TRBJ2-1, the V gene TRBV9; 9 bases map to TRBD1. The CDR3 extends over 15 amino acids. CDR1 and CDR2 (germline): SGDLS, YYNGEE. V was pared by 4 bases and J by 4 bases, with 6 bases of the junction left unmatched. CDR3 in amino acids: CASSPGTGRYNEQFF. CDR3 DNA sequence: TGTGCCAGCAGCCCTGGGACAGGGCGGTACAATGAGCAGTTCTTC. The full variable domain, with the rest looked up from reference TRBV9 and TRBJ2-1, is DSGVTQTPKHLITATGQRVTLRCSPRSGDLSVYWYQQSLDQGLQFLIQYYNGEERAKGNILERFSAQQFPDLHSELNLSSLELGDSALYFCASSPGTGRYNEQFFGPGTRLTVL.

The chain carries TRBV27 and TRBJ2-3; D might be TRBD1 or TRBD2, each matching 5 bases. V lost 5 bases to trimming and J lost 0 bases, with 9 bases between them. CDR1 is MNHEY and CDR2 is SMNVEV in the germline V gene (reference sequence). CDR3 length: 14 residues. CDR3 nucleotide sequence: TGTGCCAGCAGTCCCGGGACGAGCACAGATACGCAGTATTTT. Translated: CASSPGTSTDTQYF.

The chain combines TRBV28 with TRBJ2-3, with 12 bases identical to TRBD1. The V gene's germline CDR1 is MDHEN and CDR2 SYDVKM. The V and J ends lost 5 bases and 9 bases, in that order; junction bases with no gene match: 9. The CDR3 consists of 15 residues. The DNA of the CDR3 is TGTGCCAGCAGTCCCGGGGGGACAGGGGGCGGAACGCAGTATTTT. Protein: CASSPGGTGGGTQYF.

The V and J genes are TRBV6-5 and TRBJ1-3; weak D call: TRBD1 (6 bases). The CDR3 consists of 15 residues. Deletions cut 2 bases from V and 3 bases from J, with 11 bases between. CDR1 and CDR2 (germline): MNHEY, SVGAGI. CDR3 DNA: TGTGCCAGCAGTTACGGGGGGCAATATGGAAACACCATATATTTT. It is translated as CASSYGGQYGNTIYF.

CDR3 protein: CASSYDNQNQPQHF. DNA for the CDR3: TGTGCCAGCAGCTATGACAACCAGAATCAGCCCCAGCATTTT. This chain connects TRBV2 to TRBJ1-5; D unresolved. The CDR3 is 14 amino acids. Per germline, CDR1 SNHLY and CDR2 FYNNEI. V was trimmed by 6 bases and J by 4 bases, leaving 13 bases between them. Full variable domain (outside the CDR3, taken from reference TRBV2 and TRBJ1-5): EPEVTQTPSHQVTQMGQEVILRCVPISNHLYFYWYRQILGQKVEFLVSFYNNEISEKSEIFDDQFSVERPDGSNFTLKIRSTKLEDSAMYFCASSYDNQNQPQHFGDGTRLSIL.

This clone was counted a single time. The V gene is TRBV14, the J gene TRBJ1-5; D uncertain. There are 14 residues in the CDR3. CDR1 and CDR2 from the germline V gene are SGHDN and FVKESK. The V gene lost 1 base and the J gene lost 4 bases, with 8 bases spanning the gap. The CDR3 region is CASSQGSGNQPQHF. CDR3 DNA: TGTGCCAGCAGCCAAGGATCGGGGAATCAGCCCCAGCATTTT.

The chain joins TRBV3-1 (or the pseudogene TRBV3-2) to TRBJ2-1; maybe TRBD1 (8 bases). The germline V and J ends were trimmed by 2 bases and 8 bases, with 13 bases remaining between them. Germline loops: CDR1 LGHDT, CDR2 YNNKEL (reference sequence). The CDR3 is 14 residues long. The CDR3 reads CASSQTGGGYEQFF. In DNA form, the CDR3 reads TGTGCCAGCAGCCAAACAGGGGGGGGGTATGAGCAGTTCTTC.

V gene TRBV3-1 (or the pseudogene TRBV3-2) combines with J gene TRBJ2-7, with 9 positions matching TRBD2. The CDR3 contains 14 residues. J lost 7 bases, V lost 1 base, and 5 bases had no gene match. Germline CDR1 is LGHDT and CDR2 is YNNKEL (reference sequence). This chain's CDR3 is CASSQGGRGLEQYF. In DNA, the CDR3 is TGTGCCAGCAGCCAAGGCGGGAGGGGGCTGGAGCAGTACTTC.

This clone was found once. The gene calls are TRBV6-5 and TRBJ2-5; TRBD1 is a possible D gene (6 bases). Trimming took 6 bases from V and 5 from J, leaving 10 bases between them. Germline V gene data show CDR1 as MNHEY and CDR2 as SVGAGI. This CDR3 has 12 amino acids. DNA for the CDR3: TGTGCCAGCAGACAGGGATTTGAGACCCAGTACTTC. Protein sequence: CASRQGFETQYF.

The chain couples TRBV2 to TRBJ2-1; possibly TRBD1 for D (5 bases). Germline assignment: CDR1 SNHLY and CDR2 FYNNEI. The CDR3 sequence is 12 residues long. With 6 bases removed from V and 2 bases from J, the gap between germline ends came to 5 bases. In DNA form, the CDR3 reads TGTGCCAGCAGGGACACCTACAATGAGCAGTTCTTC. It translates to CASRDTYNEQFF.

This clone was recorded only once. The V and J genes are TRBV25-1 and TRBJ2-2; 10 nucleotides line up with TRBD2. Germline V gives CDR1 MGHDK, CDR2 SYGVNS. CDR3 length: 15 amino acids. V lost 3 bases, J lost 6 bases, and 4 bases stayed unmatched. The CDR3 nucleotides are TGTGCCAGCAGTGAGGGTCTAGCGGGAGCCGGGGAGCTGTTTTTT. Its translation: CASSEGLAGAGELFF.

This chain links TRBV28 with TRBJ2-2; 8 bases are a match to TRBD1. Trimming removed 6 bases from V and 1 base from J; junction bases left unmatched: 4. This CDR3 has 15 residues. CDR1 is MDHEN and CDR2 is SYDVKM in the germline V gene. Here the CDR3 reads CASRRTGRNTGELFF. In nucleotides, the CDR3 is TGTGCCAGCAGGCGGACAGGGCGGAACACCGGGGAGCTGTTTTTT.

The J gene is TRBJ2-5, the V gene TRBV29-1; tentatively, D is TRBD1 (6 bases). V lost 3 bases, J lost 1 base, and 9 bases lay in between. The CDR3 has 13 amino acids. From germline, CDR1 is SQVTM and CDR2 ANQGSEA. The CDR3 DNA reads as TGCAGCGTTGACAGGGGCGTCCAAGAGACCCAGTACTTC. Its protein is CSVDRGVQETQYF. Full variable domain (outside the CDR3, taken from reference TRBV29-1 and TRBJ2-5): SAVISQKPSRDICQRGTSLTIQCQVDSQVTMMFWYRQQPGQSLTLIATANQGSEATYESGFVIDKFPISRPNLTFSTLTVSNMSPEDSSIYLCSVDRGVQETQYFGPGTRLLVL.

V is TRBV10-3 and J is TRBJ2-7; no definite D call. CDR3 length equals 14 residues. V lost 6 bases to trimming and J lost 2 bases, with 14 bases between them. Germline V gives CDR1 ENHRY, CDR2 SYGVKD. Here the CDR3 DNA reads TGTGCCATCAGGGGTGAAACAGTCACCTACGAGCAGTACTTC. Its protein product is CAIRGETVTYEQYF.

The CDR3 spells CASSRTGDEQFF. The DNA of the CDR3 is TGTGCCAGCAGCCGAACAGGGGATGAGCAGTTCTTC. V and J are TRBV3-1 (or the pseudogene TRBV3-2) and TRBJ2-1, with 7 positions matching TRBD1. The CDR3 has 12 residues. V dropped 4 bases and J dropped 8; count of bases not matched to a gene: 2. The germline gives CDR1 LGHDT, CDR2 YNNKEL (reference sequence).

The V gene is TRBV9, the J gene TRBJ1-1; 9 bases map to TRBD1. The CDR3 totals 13 residues. The V gene end was trimmed by 3 bases and the J gene end by 4 bases; junction bases not matched to a gene: 1. Germline V gene lookup returns CDR1 SGDLS and CDR2 YYNGEE. This CDR3 is CASSATGGTEAFF. DNA of the CDR3: TGTGCCAGCAGCGCGACAGGGGGCACTGAAGCTTTCTTT.

The rearrangement joins TRBV25-1 to TRBJ2-3; D might be TRBD2 (6 bases). Germline CDR1 is MGHDK and CDR2 is SYGVNS. There are 13 residues in the CDR3. The V end lost 3 bases, the J end lost 4 bases, and 8 bases lay between the germline ends. The CDR3 DNA sequence: TGTGCCAGCAGTGAGGGGGGTGCAGATACGCAGTATTTT. It specifies CASSEGGADTQYF.

J is TRBJ2-3 and V is TRBV7-9; 8 nucleotides align to TRBD1. CDR3 length: 15 residues. V lost 5 bases to trimming and J lost 5 bases; unmatched junction nucleotides: 9. Germline CDR1 SEHNR, CDR2 FQNEAQ (reference sequence). CDR3 nucleotide sequence: TGTGCCAGCAGCCAGACCAGGGGGCGCGGAGATACGCAGTATTTT. This translates into CASSQTRGRGDTQYF.

This sequence joins TRBV29-1 and TRBJ2-5; TRBD1 agrees at 7 bases. CDR1 and CDR2 from the germline V gene are SQVTM and ANQGSEA. V gave up 6 bases and J gave up 2 bases; unmatched junction bases: 3. The CDR3 runs to 12 residues. This CDR3 is CSVVRGQETQYF. CDR3 nucleotide sequence: TGCAGCGTGGTCAGGGGGCAAGAGACCCAGTACTTC.